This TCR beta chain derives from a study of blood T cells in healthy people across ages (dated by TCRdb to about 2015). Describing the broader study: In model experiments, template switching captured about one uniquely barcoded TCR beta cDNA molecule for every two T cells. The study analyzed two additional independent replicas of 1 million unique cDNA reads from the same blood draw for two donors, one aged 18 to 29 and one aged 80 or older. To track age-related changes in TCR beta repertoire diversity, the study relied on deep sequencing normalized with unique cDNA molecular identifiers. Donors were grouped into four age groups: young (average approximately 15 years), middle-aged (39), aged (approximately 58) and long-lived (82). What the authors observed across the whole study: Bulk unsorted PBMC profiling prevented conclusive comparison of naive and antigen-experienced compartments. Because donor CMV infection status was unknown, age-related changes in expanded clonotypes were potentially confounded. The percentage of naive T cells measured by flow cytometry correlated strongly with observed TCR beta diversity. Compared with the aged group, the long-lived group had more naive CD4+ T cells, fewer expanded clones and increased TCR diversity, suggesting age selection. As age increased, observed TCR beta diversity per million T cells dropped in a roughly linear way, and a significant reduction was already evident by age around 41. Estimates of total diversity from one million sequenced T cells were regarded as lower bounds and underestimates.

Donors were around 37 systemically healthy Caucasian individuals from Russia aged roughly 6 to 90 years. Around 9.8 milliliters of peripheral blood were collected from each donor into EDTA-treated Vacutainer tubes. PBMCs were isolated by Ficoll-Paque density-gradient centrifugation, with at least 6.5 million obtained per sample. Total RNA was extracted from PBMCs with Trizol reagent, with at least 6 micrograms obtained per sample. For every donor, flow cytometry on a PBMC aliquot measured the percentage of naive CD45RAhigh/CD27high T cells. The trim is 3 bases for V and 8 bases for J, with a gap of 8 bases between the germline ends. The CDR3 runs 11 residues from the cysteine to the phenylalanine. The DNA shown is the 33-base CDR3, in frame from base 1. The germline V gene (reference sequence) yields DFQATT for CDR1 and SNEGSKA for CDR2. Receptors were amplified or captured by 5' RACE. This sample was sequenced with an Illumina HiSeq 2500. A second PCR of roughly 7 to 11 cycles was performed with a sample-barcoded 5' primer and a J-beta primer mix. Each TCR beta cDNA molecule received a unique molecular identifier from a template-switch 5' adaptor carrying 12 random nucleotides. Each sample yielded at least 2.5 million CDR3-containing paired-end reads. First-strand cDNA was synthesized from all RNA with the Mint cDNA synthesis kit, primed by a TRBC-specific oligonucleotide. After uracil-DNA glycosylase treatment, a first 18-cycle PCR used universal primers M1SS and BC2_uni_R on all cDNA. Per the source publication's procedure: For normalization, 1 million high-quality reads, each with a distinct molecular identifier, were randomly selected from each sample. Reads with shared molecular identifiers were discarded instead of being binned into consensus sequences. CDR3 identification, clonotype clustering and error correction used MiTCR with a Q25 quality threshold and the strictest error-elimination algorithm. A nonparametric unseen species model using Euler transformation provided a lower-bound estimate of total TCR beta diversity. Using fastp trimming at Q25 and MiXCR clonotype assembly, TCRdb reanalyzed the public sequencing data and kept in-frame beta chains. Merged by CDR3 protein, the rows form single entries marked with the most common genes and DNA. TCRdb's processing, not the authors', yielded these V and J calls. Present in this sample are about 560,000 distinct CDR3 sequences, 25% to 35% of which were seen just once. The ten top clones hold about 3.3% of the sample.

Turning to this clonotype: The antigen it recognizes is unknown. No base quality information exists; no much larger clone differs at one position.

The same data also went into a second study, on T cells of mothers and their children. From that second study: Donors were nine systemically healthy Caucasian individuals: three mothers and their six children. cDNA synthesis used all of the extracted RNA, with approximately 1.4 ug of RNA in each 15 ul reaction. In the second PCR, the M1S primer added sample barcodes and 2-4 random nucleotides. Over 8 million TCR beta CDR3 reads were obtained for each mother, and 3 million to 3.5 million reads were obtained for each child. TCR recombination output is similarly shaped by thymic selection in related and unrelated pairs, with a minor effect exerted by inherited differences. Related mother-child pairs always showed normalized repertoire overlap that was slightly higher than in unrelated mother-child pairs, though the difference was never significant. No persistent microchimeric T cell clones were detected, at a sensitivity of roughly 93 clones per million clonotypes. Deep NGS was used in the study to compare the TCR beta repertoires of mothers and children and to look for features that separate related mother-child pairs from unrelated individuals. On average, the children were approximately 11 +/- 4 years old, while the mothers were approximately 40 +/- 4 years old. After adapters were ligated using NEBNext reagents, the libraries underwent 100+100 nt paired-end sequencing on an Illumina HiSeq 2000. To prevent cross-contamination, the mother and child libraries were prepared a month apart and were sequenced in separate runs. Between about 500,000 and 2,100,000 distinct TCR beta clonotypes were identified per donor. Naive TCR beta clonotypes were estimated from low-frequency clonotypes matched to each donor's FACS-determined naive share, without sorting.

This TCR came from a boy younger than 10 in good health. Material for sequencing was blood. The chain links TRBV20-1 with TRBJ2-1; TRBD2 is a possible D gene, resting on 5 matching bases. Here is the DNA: TGCAGTGCTAGCGGGCGGGATGAGCAGTTCTTC. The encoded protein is CSASGRDEQFF.